The TCR beta chain under discussion was sequenced for a study of blood T cell repertoires in COVID-19. Overall study: T cells, B-cell-depleted T cells, or PBMCs supplied cDNA or gDNA.

Seattle-derived patients entered the study during active infection and were followed longitudinally. Original handling: Scientists estimated how many nucleated cells there were by amplifying reference gene primers. Sequencing used immunoSEQ multiplex PCR; TCRdb keeps in-frame clones, though not all of them. The D gene and trimming were derived from the DNA, and the V and J assignments and clone size from that table. The top ten hold 9.5% to 13% of the sample, which has 75,000 to 85,000 clones, around 84% seen once. The germline CDR1 and CDR2 sequences are MGHRA and YSYEKL. Trimming at V came to 5 bases and at J to 1 base, leaving 6 bases not matched to a gene. The CDR3 has 16 residues.

This chain connects TRBV4-1 to TRBJ1-5; 9 nucleotides agree with TRBD1. Sequenced sample: peripheral blood. The TCR originated in a man aged 60-69 years with COVID-19, enrolled during active disease. The DNA for the CDR3 is TGCGCCAGCAGCTCACAGGGGGCAGGAAGCAATCAGCCCCAGCATTTT. Its translation is CASSSQGAGSNQPQHF.